The 13 T cell receptor beta chains reported below all come from one sample, sequenced in a study of shared clonotypes between healthy human individuals. Repertoires were generated with immunoSEQ multiplex PCR, while TCRdb's copy carries only in-frame clones and drops some. The sample records 550,000 to 850,000 clones, 72% being singletons. The sample comprised memory CD4+ T cells sorted from blood. Subset defined: CD45RA-negative fraction. The receptors were sampled from a woman aged 25-40 years in good health.

The chain is built from TRBV11-1 and TRBJ2-6, with a possible D match to TRBD1 (5 bases). CDR3 length equals 16 residues. The V end lost 1 base, the J end lost 2 bases, and 9 bases lay between the germline ends. CDR1 SGHAT and CDR2 FQDESV come from the germline V gene (reference sequence). The CDR3 loop reads CASSLDGAPGANVLTF. In DNA form, the CDR3 reads TGTGCCAGCAGCTTAGATGGGGCGCCTGGGGCCAACGTCCTGACTTTC.

The genes are TRBV7-9 and TRBJ2-4; 11 bases fit TRBD1. The J segment lost 2 bases and the V segment lost 4 bases, leaving 13 bases of the junction unmatched. The germline V gene encodes CDR1 SEHNR and CDR2 FQNEAQ (reference sequence). CDR3 length equals 19 residues. The CDR3 region is CASSSLAGQGAFTKNIQYF. The CDR3 bases are TGTGCCAGCAGCTCCCTAGCTGGACAGGGGGCTTTTACCAAAAACATTCAGTACTTC. The full variable domain, with the rest looked up from reference TRBV7-9 and TRBJ2-4, is DTGVSQNPRHKITKRGQNVTFRCDPISEHNRLYWYRQTLGQGPEFLTYFQNEAQLEKSRLLSDRFSAERPKGSFSTLEIQRTEQGDSAMYLCASSSLAGQGAFTKNIQYFGAGTRLSVL.

The CDR3 DNA is TGTGCCAGTAGTACAAGCGGGGGGAACTCCTACGAGCAGTACTTC. It yields the protein CASSTSGGNSYEQYF. The V and J genes are TRBV19 and TRBJ2-7; 9 bases agree with TRBD2. The CDR3 extends over 15 amino acids. Germline V CDR1 and CDR2: LNHDA, SQIVND (reference sequence). After removal of 4 bases from V and 0 bases from J, the junction contained 4 bases not matched to a gene.

This clone was recorded only once. The chain is built from TRBV11-2 and TRBJ1-1; D perhaps matches TRBD1 (5 bases). The CDR3 has 15 residues. Trimming pared 6 bases from V and 5 bases from J, leaving 19 bases between. Germline CDR1 and CDR2: SGHAT and FQNNGV. CDR3 DNA sequence: TGTGCCAGCAGATCCACGAGGGGCCCTCGGACTGAAGCTTTCTTT. Residues: CASRSTRGPRTEAFF.

This clone has a handful of counts. The chain links TRBV28 to TRBJ1-1; no definite D call. CDR3 length: 15 amino acids. Germline CDR1 is MDHEN and CDR2 is SYDVKM. V was clipped by 3 bases and J by 1 base, with 12 bases between them. In DNA, the CDR3 is TGTGCCAGCAGTTTTGGAGGGATCGCGAACACTGAAGCTTTCTTT. It specifies CASSFGGIANTEAFF.

This chain connects TRBV6-1 to TRBJ2-7; 9 bases agree with TRBD1. V lost 7 bases and J lost 3; bases outside the gene matches: 10. The V gene's germline CDR1 is MNHNS and CDR2 SASEGT. The CDR3 loop spans 15 amino acids. CDR3 nucleotide sequence: TGTGCCAGCACCGAAGGGGGGACAGGGATCTACGAGCAGTACTTC. As protein: CASTEGGTGIYEQYF.

Concerning this clone itself: Different DNA sequences within this sample yield the same CDR3. This chain links TRBV10-2 with TRBJ2-6, with 12 bases fitting TRBD2. The CDR3 totals 16 residues. Per the germline V gene, CDR1 is WSHSY and CDR2 is SAAADI. With V trimmed by 6 bases and J by 0 bases, 0 bases remained unmatched. The CDR3 is CASRTSGSSGANVLTF. CDR3 nucleotides: TGCGCCAGCAGGACTAGCGGGAGCTCTGGGGCCAACGTCCTGACTTTC.

This clone was observed a handful of times. The CDR3 reads CASSFLPGTGRGTGELFF. As DNA, the CDR3 is TGTGCCAGCAGTTTCCTGCCCGGGACAGGTCGCGGCACCGGGGAGCTGTTTTTT. The chain uses TRBV28 and TRBJ2-2; 8 positions match TRBD1. The CDR3 is 18 amino acids. Germline CDR1 MDHEN, CDR2 SYDVKM. Losses at the gene ends were 3 bases for V and 4 bases for J; bases not matched to a gene: 13.

The genes are TRBV11-2 and TRBJ2-2; D is uncertain. Looked up from germline, CDR1 is SGHAT and CDR2 is FQNNGV. Deletions cut 5 bases from V and 3 bases from J, with 10 bases between. This CDR3 is built from 14 residues. The chain's CDR3 is CASSIRRDTGELFF. The CDR3 DNA is TGTGCCAGCAGCATACGACGGGACACCGGGGAGCTGTTTTTT.

This chain connects TRBV5-1 to TRBJ2-1; TRBD1 is a possible D gene (6 bases). Germline V gene data show CDR1 as SGHRS and CDR2 as YFSETQ. V was cut by 0 bases and J by 11 bases, with 18 bases left in between. This CDR3 is built from 15 residues. The CDR3 coding sequence is TGCGCCAGCAGCTTGGCCAGGGACATTCTCGATAAGCAGTTCTTC. This encodes CASSLARDILDKQFF.

The CDR3 protein is CASSLPDNTGELFF. CDR3 nucleotides: TGCGCCAGCAGCTTGCCTGACAACACCGGGGAGCTGTTTTTT. The chain employs TRBV5-1 and TRBJ2-2; D is unclear. This CDR3 has 14 amino acids. The V and J ends lost 1 base and 2 bases respectively, with 6 bases between them. Germline CDR1 is SGHRS and CDR2 is YFSETQ. The variable domain in full, completed from reference TRBV5-1 and TRBJ2-2, reads KAGVTQTPRYLIKTRGQQVTLSCSPISGHRSVSWYQQTPGQGLQFLFEYFSETQRNKGNFPGRFSGRQFSNSRSEMNVSTLELGDSALYLCASSLPDNTGELFFGEGSRLTVL.

The genes are TRBV21-1 and TRBJ2-1. TRBV21-1 corresponds to a pseudogene. This CDR3 is 17 amino acids long. The CDR3 DNA sequence: TGTGCCAGCAGCCATGAATCCCGGCCTCTTCCCAGCAATGAGCAGTTCTTC. Amino acid sequence: CASSHESRPLPSNEQFF.

V usage is TRBV28 and J usage is TRBJ1-5; a possible D gene is TRBD1 (5 bases). V was clipped by 3 bases and J by 6 bases, with 18 bases between them. This CDR3 is 16 amino acids long. Per germline, CDR1 MDHEN and CDR2 SYDVKM. The CDR3 coding sequence is TGTGCCAGCAGTTTTTGGCCTACCCGAGGGGCTCAGCCCCAGCATTTT. This translates into CASSFWPTRGAQPQHF. Looking up the rest from reference TRBV28 and TRBJ1-5 gives the full variable domain: DVKVTQSSRYLVKRTGEKVFLECVQDMDHENMFWYRQDPGLGLRLIYFSYDVKMKEKGDIPEGYSVSREKKERFSLILESASTNQTSMYLCASSFWPTRGAQPQHFGDGTRLSIL.